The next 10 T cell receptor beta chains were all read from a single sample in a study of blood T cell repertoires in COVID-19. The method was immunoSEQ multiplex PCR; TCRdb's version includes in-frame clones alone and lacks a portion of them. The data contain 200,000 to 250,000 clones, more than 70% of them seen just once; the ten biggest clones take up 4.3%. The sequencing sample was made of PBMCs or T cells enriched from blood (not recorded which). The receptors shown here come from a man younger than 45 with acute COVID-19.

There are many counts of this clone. The DNA for the CDR3 is TGTGCCAGCAGTTTACTAGGACTCGATCAGCCCCAGCATTTT. Its protein is CASSLLGLDQPQHF. V is TRBV27 and J is TRBJ1-5; D ambiguous. The CDR3 runs to 14 residues. V shed 2 bases and J shed 5 bases, with 10 bases lying between them. In germline, CDR1 is MNHEY, CDR2 SMNVEV (reference sequence).

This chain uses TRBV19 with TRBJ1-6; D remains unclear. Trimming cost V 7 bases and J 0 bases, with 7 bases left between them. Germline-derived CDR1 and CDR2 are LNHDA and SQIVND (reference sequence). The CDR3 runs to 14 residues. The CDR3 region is CASKPSSYNSPLHF. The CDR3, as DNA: TGTGCCAGTAAGCCGAGCTCCTATAATTCACCCCTCCACTTT.

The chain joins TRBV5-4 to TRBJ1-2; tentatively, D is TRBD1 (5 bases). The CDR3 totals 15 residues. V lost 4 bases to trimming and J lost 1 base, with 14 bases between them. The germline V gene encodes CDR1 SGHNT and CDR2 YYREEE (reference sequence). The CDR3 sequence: CASSGKTELNYGYTF. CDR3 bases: TGTGCCAGCAGCGGCAAGACAGAACTTAACTATGGCTACACCTTC.

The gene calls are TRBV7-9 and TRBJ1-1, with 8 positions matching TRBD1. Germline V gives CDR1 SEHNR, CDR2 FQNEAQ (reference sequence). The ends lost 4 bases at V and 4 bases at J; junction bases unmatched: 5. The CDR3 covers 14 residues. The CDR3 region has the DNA TGTGCCAGCAGCTCAGGGGGCTCGGGCACTGAAGCTTTCTTT. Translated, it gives CASSSGGSGTEAFF.

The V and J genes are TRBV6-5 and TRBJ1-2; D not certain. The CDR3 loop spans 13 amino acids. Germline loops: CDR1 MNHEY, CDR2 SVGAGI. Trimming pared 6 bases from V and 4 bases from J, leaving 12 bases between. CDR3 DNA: TGTGCCAGCAGGGGCGACGGCCTCTATGGCTACACCTTC. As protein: CASRGDGLYGYTF.

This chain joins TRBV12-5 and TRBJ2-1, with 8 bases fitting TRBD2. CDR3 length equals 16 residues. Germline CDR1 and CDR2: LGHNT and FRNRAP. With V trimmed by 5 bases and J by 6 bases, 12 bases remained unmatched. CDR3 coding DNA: TGTGCTAGTGGTCCCGAAGGACTAGCATGGCCCAATGAGCAGTTCTTC. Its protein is CASGPEGLAWPNEQFF.

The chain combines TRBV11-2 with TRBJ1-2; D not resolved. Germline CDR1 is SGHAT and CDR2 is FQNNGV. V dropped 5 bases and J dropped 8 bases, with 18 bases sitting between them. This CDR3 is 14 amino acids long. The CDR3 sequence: CASSKLGRVDGYTF. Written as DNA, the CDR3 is TGTGCCAGCAGCAAACTGGGGAGGGTAGACGGCTACACCTTC.

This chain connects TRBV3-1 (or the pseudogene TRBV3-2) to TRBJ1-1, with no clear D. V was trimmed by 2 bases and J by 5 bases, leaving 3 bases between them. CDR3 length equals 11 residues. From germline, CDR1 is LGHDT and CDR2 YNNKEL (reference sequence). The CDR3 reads CASSQQTEAFF. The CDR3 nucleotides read TGTGCCAGCAGCCAACAGACTGAAGCTTTCTTT.

The CDR3 DNA follows: TGTGCCAGCAGTCCCGGGACTACCAATTCAGATACGCAGTATTTT. Translating gives CASSPGTTNSDTQYF. The V call is TRBV7-6, the J call TRBJ2-3, with 7 nucleotides matching TRBD2. The V gene's germline CDR1 is SGHVS and CDR2 FNYEAQ. V lost 6 bases, J lost 4 bases, and 10 bases stayed unmatched. The CDR3 extends over 15 amino acids.

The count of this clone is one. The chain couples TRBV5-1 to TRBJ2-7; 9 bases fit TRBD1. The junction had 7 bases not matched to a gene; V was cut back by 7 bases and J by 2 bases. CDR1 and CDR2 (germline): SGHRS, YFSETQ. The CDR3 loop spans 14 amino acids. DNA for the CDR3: TGCGCCAGCCGACTGACAGGGGGGACCTACGAGCAGTACTTC. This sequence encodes CASRLTGGTYEQYF.